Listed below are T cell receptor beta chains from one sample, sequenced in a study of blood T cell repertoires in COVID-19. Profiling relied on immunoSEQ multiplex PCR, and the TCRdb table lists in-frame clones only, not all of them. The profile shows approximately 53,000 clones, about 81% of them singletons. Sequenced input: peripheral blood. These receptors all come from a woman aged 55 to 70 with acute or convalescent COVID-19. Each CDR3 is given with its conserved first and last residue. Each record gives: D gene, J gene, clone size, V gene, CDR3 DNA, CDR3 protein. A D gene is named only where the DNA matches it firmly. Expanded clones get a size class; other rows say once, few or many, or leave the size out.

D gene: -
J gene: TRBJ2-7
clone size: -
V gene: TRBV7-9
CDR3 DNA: TGTGCCAGCAGCTTAGGAGGCCGGGACGAGCAGTACTTC
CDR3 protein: CASSLGGRDEQYF

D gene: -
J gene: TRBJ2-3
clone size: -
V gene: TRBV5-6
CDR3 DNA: TGTGCCAGCAGCTTGGGGGTAGGGGATGATCCCTCAGGCACAGATACGCAGTATTTT
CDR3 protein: CASSLGVGDDPSGTDTQYF

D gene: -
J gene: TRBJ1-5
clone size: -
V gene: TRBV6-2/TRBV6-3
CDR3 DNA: TGTGCCAGCAGTTACGTCGGGTCATATAGCAATCAGCCCCAGCATTTT
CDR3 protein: CASSYVGSYSNQPQHF

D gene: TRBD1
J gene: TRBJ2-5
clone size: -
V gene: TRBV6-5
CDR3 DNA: TGTGCCAGCAGATACAGGGGTGTCCAAGAGACCCAGTACTTC
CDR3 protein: CASRYRGVQETQYF

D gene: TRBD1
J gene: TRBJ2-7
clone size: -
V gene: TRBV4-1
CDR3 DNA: TGCGCCAGCAGCCTCGCTTCGACAGGGCCCTACGAGCAGTACTTC
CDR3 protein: CASSLASTGPYEQYF

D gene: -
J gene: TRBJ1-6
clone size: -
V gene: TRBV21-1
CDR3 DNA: TGTGCCAGCAGCACGGACAGGGCGAGTTCACCCCTCCACTTT
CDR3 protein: CASSTDRASSPLHF

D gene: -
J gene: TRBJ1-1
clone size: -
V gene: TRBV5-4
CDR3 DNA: TGTGCCAGCAGCGGGGACACCGCGAAGAACACTGAAGCTTTCTTT
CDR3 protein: CASSGDTAKNTEAFF

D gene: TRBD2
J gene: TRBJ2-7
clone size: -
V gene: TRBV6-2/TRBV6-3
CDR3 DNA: TGTGCCAGCAGTTACCCCCGGACACCCATGGGGACTACCTACGAGCAGTACTTC
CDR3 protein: CASSYPRTPMGTTYEQYF

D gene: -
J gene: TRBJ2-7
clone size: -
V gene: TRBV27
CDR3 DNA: TGTGCCAGCAGTCCAGGGGGGTACGAGCAGTACTTC
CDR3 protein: CASSPGGYEQYF

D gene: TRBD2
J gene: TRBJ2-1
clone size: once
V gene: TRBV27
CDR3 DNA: TGTGCCAGCAGTTCATCTAGCGGGGGAGGGAATGAGCAGTTCTTC
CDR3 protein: CASSSSSGGGNEQFF

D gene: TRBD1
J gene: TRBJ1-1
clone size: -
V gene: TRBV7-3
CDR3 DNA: TGTGCCAGCAGCCGGGACAGGATGAACACTGAAGCTTTCTTT
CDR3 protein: CASSRDRMNTEAFF

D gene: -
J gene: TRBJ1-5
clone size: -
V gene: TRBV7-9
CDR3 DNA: TGTGCCAGCAGCTTAGTCACAGAACCTCAGCCCCAGCATTTT
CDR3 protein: CASSLVTEPQPQHF

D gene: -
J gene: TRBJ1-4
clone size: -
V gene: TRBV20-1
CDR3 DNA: TGCAGTGCTAGTACGGGGGCTAATGAAAAACTGTTTTTT
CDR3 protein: CSASTGANEKLFF

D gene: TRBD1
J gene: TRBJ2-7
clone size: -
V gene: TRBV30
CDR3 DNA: TGTGCCTGGAGTGTACAAGGACAGGGATCCCACGAGCAGTACTTC
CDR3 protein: CAWSVQGQGSHEQYF

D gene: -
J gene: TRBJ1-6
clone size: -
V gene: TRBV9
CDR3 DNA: TGTGCCAGCAGCGTAGTCGGGGGTCCCTCACCCCTCCACTTT
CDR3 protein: CASSVVGGPSPLHF

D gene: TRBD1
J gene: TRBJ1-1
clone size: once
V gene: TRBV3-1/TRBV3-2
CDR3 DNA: TGTGCCAGCAGCCCGGCGCCGGACAGGGGACTAAGGGGCGAAGCTTTCTTT
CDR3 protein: CASSPAPDRGLRGEAFF

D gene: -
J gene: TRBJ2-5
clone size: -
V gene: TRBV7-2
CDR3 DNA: TGTGCCAGCAGCTTACAGGGGAATAGCGAGACCCAGTACTTC
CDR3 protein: CASSLQGNSETQYF

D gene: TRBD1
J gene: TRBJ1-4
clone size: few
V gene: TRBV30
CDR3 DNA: TGTGCCTGGACTCCGGACAGGGTTAATGAAAAACTGTTTTTT
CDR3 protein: CAWTPDRVNEKLFF

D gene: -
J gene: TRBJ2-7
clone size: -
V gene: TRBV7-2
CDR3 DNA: TGTGCCAGCAGCTCCGCGGGGACCTACGAGCAGTACTTC
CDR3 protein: CASSSAGTYEQYF

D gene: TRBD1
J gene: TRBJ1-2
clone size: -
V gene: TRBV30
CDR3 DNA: TGTGCCTGGGCCCGGGACAGGCTTTATGGCTACACCTTC
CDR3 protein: CAWARDRLYGYTF

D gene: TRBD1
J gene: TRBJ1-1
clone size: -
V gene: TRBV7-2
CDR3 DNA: TGTGCCAGCAGCTCTACAGGGGCGAATACTGAAGCTTTCTTT
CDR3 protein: CASSSTGANTEAFF

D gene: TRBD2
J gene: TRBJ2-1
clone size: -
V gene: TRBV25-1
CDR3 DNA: TGTGCCAGCAGTGAATCGGGGGGGGGCACCAATGAGCAGTTCTTC
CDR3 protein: CASSESGGGTNEQFF

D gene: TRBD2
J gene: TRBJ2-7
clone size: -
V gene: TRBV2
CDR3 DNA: TGTGCCAGCGCACTAGCGGGGGGTTACGAGCAGTACTTC
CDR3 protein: CASALAGGYEQYF

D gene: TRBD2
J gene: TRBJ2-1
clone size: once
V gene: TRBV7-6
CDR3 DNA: TGTGCCAGCAGCTCCCGACTAGCGGGCCTCGACAATGAGCAGTTCTTC
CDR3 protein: CASSSRLAGLDNEQFF

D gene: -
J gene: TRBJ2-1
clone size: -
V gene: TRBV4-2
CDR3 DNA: TGTGCCAGCAGCCAAGATCCGACATCCTACAATGAGCAGTTCTTC
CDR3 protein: CASSQDPTSYNEQFF

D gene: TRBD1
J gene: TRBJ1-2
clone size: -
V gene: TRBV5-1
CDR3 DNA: TGCGCCAGCAGCTTGACCCTACAGGGGGAAGGCTACACCTTC
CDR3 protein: CASSLTLQGEGYTF

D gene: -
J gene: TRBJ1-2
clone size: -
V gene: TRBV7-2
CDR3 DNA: TGTGCCAGCACCCTTGTCCCACAGTTCTATGGCTACACCTTC
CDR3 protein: CASTLVPQFYGYTF

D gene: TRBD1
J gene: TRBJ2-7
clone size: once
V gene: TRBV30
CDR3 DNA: TGTGCCTGGAGCCAGGCCATACAGGGGCCGGGAAAGCAGTACTTC
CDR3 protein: CAWSQAIQGPGKQYF

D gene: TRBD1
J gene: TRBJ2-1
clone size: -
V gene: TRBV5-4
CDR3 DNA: TGTGCCAGCAGCTTTGACAGGGGGAGAAACAATGAGCAGTTCTTC
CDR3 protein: CASSFDRGRNNEQFF

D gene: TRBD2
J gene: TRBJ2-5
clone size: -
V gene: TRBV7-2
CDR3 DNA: TGTGCCAGCAGCCCACTAGCGTACGAGGAGACCCAGTACTTC
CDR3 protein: CASSPLAYEETQYF

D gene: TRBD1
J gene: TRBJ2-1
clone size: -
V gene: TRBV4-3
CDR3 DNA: TGCGCCAGCAGCCAAGGGACAGGGGGGCTCTCCTACAATGAGCAGTTCTTC
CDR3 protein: CASSQGTGGLSYNEQFF

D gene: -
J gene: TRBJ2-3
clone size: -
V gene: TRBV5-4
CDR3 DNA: TGTGCCAGCAGGTGGCATTCTAGCACAGATACGCAGTATTTT
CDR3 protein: CASRWHSSTDTQYF

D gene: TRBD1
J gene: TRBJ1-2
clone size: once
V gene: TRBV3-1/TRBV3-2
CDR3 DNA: TGTGCCAGCAGCCAAGGACAGGGGTACTATGGCTACACCTTC
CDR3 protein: CASSQGQGYYGYTF

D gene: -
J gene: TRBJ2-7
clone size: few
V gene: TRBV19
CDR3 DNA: TGTGCCAGTAGGCGGGGCGACGAGCAGTACTTC
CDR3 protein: CASRRGDEQYF

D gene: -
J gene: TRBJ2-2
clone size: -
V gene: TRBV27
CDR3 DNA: TGTGCCAGCAGTTTAACATCCGCAACCGGGGAGCTGTTTTTT
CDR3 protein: CASSLTSATGELFF

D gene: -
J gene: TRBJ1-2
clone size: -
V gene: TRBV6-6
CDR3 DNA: TGTGCCAGCAGACCCCCGGAACGGGATGGCTACACCTTC
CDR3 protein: CASRPPERDGYTF

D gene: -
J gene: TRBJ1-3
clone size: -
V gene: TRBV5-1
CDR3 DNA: TGCGCCAGCAGGCTAGACAGTTCCTCTGGAAACACCATATATTTT
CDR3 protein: CASRLDSSSGNTIYF

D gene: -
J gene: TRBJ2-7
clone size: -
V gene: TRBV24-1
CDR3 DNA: TGTGCCACCAGTGATGGCAACTCCTACGAGCAGTACTTC
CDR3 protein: CATSDGNSYEQYF

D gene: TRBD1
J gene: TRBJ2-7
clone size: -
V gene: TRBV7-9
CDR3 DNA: TGTGCCAGCAGTCGACCGGGACAGGGGGTGATGGAGCAGTACTTC
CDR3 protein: CASSRPGQGVMEQYF

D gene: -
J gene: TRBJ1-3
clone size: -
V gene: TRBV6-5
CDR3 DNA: TGTGCCAGCAGTTACTCGAGTAGCTCTGGAAACACCATATATTTT
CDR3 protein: CASSYSSSSGNTIYF

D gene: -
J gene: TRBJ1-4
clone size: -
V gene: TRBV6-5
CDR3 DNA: TGTGCCAGCAGTTACGGTCCAGGCGCTAATGAAAAACTGTTTTTT
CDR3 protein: CASSYGPGANEKLFF

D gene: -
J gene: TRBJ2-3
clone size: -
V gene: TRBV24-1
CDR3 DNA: TGTGCCACCAGTGATTTTACGGGGGCAGATACGCAGTATTTT
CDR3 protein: CATSDFTGADTQYF

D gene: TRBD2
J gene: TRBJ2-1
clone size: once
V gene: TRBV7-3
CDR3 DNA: TGTGCCAGCAGCTGGACTAGCGGGGGTTACAATGAGCAGTTCTTC
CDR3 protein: CASSWTSGGYNEQFF

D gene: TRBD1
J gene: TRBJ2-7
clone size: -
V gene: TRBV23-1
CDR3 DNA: TGCGCCAGCAGTCAATACCTTTTAGAGGGGGCGGTTTACGAGCAGTACTTC
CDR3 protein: CASSQYLLEGAVYEQYF

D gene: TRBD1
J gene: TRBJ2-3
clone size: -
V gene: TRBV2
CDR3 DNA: TGTGCCAGCAGTGAAGGACAGGGAAGCACAGATACGCAGTATTTT
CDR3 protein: CASSEGQGSTDTQYF

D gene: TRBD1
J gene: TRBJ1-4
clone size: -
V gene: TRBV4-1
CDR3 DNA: TGCGCCAGCAGCCCCATATTAGGCGCCGGGACAGGTTATAATGAAAAACTGTTTTTT
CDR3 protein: CASSPILGAGTGYNEKLFF

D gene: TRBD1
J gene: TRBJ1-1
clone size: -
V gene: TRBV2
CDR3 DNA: TGTGCCAGCACTCAGGGGGTAGGCACTGAAGCTTTCTTT
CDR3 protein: CASTQGVGTEAFF

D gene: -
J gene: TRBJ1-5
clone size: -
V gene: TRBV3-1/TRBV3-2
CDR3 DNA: TGTGCCAGCAGCCACCCTAATGCGGGGACGGAGAATCAGCCCCAGCATTTT
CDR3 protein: CASSHPNAGTENQPQHF

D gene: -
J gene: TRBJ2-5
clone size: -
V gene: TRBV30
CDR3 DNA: TGTGCCTGGAGTATCGAACCAGGGGCGGAGACCCAGTACTTC
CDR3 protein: CAWSIEPGAETQYF

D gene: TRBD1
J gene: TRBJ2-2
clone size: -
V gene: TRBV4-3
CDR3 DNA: TGCGCCAGCAGCCAAGGACAGGGGGACACCGGGGAGCTGTTTTTT
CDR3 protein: CASSQGQGDTGELFF

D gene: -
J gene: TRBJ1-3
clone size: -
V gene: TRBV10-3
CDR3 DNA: TGTGCCATCGCGGGGAGCTCTGGAAACACCATATATTTT
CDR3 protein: CAIAGSSGNTIYF

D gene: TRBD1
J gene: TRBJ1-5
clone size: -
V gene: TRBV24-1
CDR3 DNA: TGTGCCACCGGGGGGACAGAATATAGCAATCAGCCCCAGCATTTT
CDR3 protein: CATGGTEYSNQPQHF

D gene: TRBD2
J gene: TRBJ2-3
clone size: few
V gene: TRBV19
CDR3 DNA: TGTGCCAGTAGTAATCCGGCCCTAGCGGGCCCCAAATATACGCAGTATTTT
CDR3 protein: CASSNPALAGPKYTQYF

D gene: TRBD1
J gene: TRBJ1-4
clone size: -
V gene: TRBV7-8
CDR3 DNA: TGTGCCAGCAGCGGCTTGGGACAGGGCGGTGAAAAACTGTTTTTT
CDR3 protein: CASSGLGQGGEKLFF

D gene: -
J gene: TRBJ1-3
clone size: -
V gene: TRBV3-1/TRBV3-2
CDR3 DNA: TGTGCCAGCAGCCCACCTCGGGCTGGAAACACCATATATTTT
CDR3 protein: CASSPPRAGNTIYF